These 2 T cell receptor beta chains were sequenced from one sample in a study of CD8+ T cells in alopecia areata. Reverse transcription of extracted RNA yielded cDNA, which provided the sequencing template. Some clones are missing from TCRdb's copy, which holds only in-frame ones; the method was immunoSEQ multiplex PCR. The sample holds around 160,000 clones, 85% to 90% seen once. The sample was CD8+ T cells sorted from blood, taken at week 0. The receptors come from a human donor with alopecia areata.

This chain joins TRBV29-1 and TRBJ1-1; D is ambiguous. The CDR3 consists of 12 residues. CDR1 is SQVTM and CDR2 is ANQGSEA in the germline V gene. The V gene lost 6 bases and the J gene lost 0 bases, with 8 bases spanning the gap. As DNA, the CDR3 is TGCAGCGTCAGAGATGTGAACACTGAAGCTTTCTTT. Residues: CSVRDVNTEAFF.

The chain combines TRBV27 with TRBJ2-7, with no clear D. Germline V gene data show CDR1 as MNHEY and CDR2 as SMNVEV (reference sequence). The CDR3 has 15 amino acids. V was shortened by 1 base and J by 5 bases, with 15 bases between the two germline ends. CDR3 sequence (DNA): TGTGCCAGCAGTTTATGTGGGTGCGACCTCGACGAGCAGTACTTC. Residues: CASSLCGCDLDEQYF.